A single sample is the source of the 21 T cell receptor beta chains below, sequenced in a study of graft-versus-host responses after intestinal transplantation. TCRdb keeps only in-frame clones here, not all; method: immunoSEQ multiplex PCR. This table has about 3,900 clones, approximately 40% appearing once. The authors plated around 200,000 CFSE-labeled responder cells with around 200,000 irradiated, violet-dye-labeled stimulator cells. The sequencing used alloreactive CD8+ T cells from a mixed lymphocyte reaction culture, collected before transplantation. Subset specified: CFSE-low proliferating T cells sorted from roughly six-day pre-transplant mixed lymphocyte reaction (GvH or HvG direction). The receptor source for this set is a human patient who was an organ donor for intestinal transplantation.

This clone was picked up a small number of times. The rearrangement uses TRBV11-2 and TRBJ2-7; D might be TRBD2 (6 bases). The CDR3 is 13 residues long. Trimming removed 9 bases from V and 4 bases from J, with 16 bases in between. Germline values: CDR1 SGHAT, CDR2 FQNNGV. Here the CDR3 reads CASSTEGPYEQYF. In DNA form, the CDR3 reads TGTGCCAGTTCTACGGAGGGTCCTTACGAGCAGTACTTC.

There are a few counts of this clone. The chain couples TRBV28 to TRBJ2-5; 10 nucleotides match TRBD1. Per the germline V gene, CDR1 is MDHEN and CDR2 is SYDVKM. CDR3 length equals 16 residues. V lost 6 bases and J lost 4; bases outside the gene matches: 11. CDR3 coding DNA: TGTGCCAGCAGGACCCGGGACAGGGGTTTTCGAGAGACCCAGTACTTC. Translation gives CASRTRDRGFRETQYF.

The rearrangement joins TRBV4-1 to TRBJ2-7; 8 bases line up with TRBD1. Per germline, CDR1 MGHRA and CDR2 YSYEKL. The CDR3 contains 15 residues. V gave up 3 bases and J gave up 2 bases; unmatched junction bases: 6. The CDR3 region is CASSQETGVPYEQYF. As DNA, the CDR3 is TGCGCCAGCAGCCAGGAGACAGGGGTGCCCTACGAGCAGTACTTC.

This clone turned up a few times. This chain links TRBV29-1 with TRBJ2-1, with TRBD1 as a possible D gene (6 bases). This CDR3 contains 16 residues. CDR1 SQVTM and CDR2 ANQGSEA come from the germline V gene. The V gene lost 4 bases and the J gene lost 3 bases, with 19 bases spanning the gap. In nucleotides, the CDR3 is TGCAGCGTTGGAAAATTGCCCCAGGGGATCTACAATGAGCAGTTCTTC. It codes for CSVGKLPQGIYNEQFF.

The DNA for the CDR3 is TGTGCCAGCAGCCAGCGTCGGGGTGACGCTTTCTTT. Translation gives CASSQRRGDAFF. V usage is TRBV7-9 and J usage is TRBJ1-1; D ambiguous. The CDR3 has 12 amino acids. V was cut by 5 bases and J by 11 bases, with 15 bases left in between. Germline assignment: CDR1 SEHNR and CDR2 FQNEAQ (reference sequence). Full variable domain (remainder filled in from reference TRBV7-9 and TRBJ1-1): DTGVSQNPRHKITKRGQNVTFRCDPISEHNRLYWYRQTLGQGPEFLTYFQNEAQLEKSRLLSDRFSAERPKGSFSTLEIQRTEQGDSAMYLCASSQRRGDAFFGQGTRLTVV.

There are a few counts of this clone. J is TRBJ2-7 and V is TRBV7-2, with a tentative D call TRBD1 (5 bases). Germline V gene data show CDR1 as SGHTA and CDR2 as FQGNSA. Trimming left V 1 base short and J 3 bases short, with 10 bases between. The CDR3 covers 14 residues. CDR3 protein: CASSLGREIYEQYF. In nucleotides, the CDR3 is TGTGCCAGCAGCTTAGGCAGGGAAATCTACGAGCAGTACTTC.

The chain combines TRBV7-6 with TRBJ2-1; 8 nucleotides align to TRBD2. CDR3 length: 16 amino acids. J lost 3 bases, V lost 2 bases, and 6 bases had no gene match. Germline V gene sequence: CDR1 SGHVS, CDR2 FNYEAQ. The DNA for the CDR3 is TGTGCCAGCAGCTTATTGCAGCGGGAGAGCTACAATGAGCAGTTCTTC. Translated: CASSLLQRESYNEQFF.

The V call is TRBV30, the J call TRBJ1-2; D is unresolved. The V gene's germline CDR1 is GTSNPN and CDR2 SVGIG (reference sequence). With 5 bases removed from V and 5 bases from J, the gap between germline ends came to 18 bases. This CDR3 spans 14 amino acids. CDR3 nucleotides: TGTGCCTGGCGGGGAATTGGACCGAGATATGGCTACACCTTC. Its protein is CAWRGIGPRYGYTF.

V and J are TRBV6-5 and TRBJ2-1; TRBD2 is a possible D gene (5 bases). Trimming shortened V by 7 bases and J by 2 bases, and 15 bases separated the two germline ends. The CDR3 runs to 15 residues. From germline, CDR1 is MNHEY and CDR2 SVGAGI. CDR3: CASNEGPGPYNEQFF. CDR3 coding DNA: TGTGCCAGCAATGAGGGCCCAGGACCCTACAATGAGCAGTTCTTC.

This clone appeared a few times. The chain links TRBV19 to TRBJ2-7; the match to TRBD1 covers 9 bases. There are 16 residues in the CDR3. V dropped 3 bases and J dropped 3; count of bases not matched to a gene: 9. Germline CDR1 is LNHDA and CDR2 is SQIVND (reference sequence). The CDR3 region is CASSIRGRDRVYEQYF. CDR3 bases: TGTGCCAGTAGTATCCGTGGGCGGGACAGGGTCTACGAGCAGTACTTC.

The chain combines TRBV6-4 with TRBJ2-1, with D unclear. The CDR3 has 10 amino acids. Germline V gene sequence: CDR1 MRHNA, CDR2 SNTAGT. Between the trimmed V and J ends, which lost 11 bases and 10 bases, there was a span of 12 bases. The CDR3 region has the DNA TGTGCCCCCGCCCCACACGAGCAGTTCTTC. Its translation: CAPAPHEQFF.

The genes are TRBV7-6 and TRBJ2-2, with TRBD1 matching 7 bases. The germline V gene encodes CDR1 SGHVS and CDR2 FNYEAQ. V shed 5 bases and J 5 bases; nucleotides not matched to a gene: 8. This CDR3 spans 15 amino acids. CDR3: CASSQRQGTTGELFF. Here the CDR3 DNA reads TGTGCCAGCAGCCAAAGACAGGGTACAACCGGGGAGCTGTTTTTT.

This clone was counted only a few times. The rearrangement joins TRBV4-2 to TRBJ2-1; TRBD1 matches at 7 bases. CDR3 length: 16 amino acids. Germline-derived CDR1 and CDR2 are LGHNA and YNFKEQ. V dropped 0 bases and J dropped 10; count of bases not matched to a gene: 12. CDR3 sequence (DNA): TGTGCCAGCAGCCAAGATCGGGGACAGATACAAGGGGAGCAGTTCTTC. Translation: CASSQDRGQIQGEQFF.

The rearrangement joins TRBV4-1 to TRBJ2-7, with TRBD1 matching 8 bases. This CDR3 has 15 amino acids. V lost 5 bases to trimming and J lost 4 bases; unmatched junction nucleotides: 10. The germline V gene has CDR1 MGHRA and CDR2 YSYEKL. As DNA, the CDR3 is TGCGCCAGCAGCGTAGGACAGGGACCCCTTTACGAGCAGTACTTC. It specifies CASSVGQGPLYEQYF.

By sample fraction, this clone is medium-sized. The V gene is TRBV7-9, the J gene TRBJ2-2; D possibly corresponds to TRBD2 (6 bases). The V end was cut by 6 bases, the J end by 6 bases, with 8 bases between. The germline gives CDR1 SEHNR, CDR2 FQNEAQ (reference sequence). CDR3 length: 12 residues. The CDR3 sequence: CASRLAAGELFF. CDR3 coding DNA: TGTGCCAGCAGACTAGCAGCCGGGGAGCTGTTTTTT.

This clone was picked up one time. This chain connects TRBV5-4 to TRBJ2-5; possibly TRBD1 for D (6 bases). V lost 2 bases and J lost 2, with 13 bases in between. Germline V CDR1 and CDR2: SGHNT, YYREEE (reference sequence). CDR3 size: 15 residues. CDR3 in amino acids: CASSLGGTTQETQYF. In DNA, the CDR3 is TGTGCCAGCAGCTTAGGTGGGACAACTCAAGAGACCCAGTACTTC.

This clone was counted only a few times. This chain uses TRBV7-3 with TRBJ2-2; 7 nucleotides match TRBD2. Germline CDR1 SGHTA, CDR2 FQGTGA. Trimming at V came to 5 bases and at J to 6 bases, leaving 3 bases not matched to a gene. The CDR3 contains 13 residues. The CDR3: CASSRRGAGELFF. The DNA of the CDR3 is TGTGCCAGCAGCAGACGGGGGGCCGGGGAGCTGTTTTTT.

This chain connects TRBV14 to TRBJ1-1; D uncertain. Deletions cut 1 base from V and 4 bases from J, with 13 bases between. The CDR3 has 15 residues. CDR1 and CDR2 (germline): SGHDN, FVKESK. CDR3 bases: TGTGCCAGCAGCCAAGTCGAAAAAGAGGGCACTGAAGCTTTCTTT. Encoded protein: CASSQVEKEGTEAFF. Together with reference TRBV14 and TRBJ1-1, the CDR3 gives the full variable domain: EAGVTQFPSHSVIEKGQTVTLRCDPISGHDNLYWYRRVMGKEIKFLLHFVKESKQDESGMPNNRFLAERTGGTYSTLKVQPAELEDSGVYFCASSQVEKEGTEAFFGQGTRLTVV.

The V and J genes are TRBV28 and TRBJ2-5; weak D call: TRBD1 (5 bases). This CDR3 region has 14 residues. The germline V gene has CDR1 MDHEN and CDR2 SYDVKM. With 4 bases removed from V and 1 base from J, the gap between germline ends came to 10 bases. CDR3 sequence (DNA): TGTGCCAGCAGTTCCCGACAGTTCCAAGAGACCCAGTACTTC. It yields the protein CASSSRQFQETQYF.

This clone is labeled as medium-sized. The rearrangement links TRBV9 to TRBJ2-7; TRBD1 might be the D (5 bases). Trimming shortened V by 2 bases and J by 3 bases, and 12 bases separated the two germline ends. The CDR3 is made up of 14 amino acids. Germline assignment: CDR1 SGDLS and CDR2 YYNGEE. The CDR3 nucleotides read TGTGCCAGCAGCGTGGGGCCGCCGGGCTACGAGCAGTACTTC. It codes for CASSVGPPGYEQYF. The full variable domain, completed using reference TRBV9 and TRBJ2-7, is DSGVTQTPKHLITATGQRVTLRCSPRSGDLSVYWYQQSLDQGLQFLIQYYNGEERAKGNILERFSAQQFPDLHSELNLSSLELGDSALYFCASSVGPPGYEQYFGPGTRLTVT.

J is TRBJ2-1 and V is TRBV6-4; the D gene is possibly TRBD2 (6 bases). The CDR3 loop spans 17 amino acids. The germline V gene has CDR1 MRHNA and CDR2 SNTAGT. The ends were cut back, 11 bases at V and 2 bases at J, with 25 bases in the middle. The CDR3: CASSRLAQQTAYNEQFF. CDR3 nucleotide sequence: TGTGCCTCCAGCAGGCTAGCGCAGCAGACAGCCTACAATGAGCAGTTCTTC.